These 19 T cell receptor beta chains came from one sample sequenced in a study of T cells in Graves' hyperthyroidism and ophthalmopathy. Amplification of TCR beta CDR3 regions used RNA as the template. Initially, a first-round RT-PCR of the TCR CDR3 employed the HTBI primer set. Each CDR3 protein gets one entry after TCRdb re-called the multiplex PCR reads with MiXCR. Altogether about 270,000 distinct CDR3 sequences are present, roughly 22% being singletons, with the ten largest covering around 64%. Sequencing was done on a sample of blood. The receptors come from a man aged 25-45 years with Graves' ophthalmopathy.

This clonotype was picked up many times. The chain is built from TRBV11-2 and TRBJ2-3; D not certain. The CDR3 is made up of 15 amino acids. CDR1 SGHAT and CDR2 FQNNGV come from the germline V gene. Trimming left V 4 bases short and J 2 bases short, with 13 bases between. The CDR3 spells CASSSHESFTDTQYF. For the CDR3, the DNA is TGTGCCAGCAGCTCACATGAGAGTTTCACAGATACGCAGTATTTT.

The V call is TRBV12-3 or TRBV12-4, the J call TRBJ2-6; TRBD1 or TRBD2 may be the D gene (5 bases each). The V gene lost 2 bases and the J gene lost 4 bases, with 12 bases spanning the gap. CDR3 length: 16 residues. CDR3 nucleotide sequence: TGTGCCAGCAGTTTATCCGGGGCACTGGGGGCCAACGTCCTGACTTTC. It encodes CASSLSGALGANVLTF.

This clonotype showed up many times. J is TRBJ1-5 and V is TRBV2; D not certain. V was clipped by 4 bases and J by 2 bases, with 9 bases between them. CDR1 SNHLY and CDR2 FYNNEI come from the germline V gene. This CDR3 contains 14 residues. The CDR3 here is CASSVSRGNQPQHF. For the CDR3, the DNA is TGTGCCAGCAGTGTAAGCCGAGGCAATCAGCCCCAGCATTTT.

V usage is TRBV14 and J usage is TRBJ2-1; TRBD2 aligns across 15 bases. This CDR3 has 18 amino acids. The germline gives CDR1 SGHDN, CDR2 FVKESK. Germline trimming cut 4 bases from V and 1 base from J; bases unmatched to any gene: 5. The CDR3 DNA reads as TGTGCCAGCAGCCCGGGACTAGCGGGAGGCGTATCCTACAATGAGCAGTTCTTC. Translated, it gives CASSPGLAGGVSYNEQFF.

The CDR3 sequence is CASSQRLGGGYEQYF. In DNA, the CDR3 is TGCGCCAGCAGCCAAAGATTAGGGGGCGGGTACGAGCAGTACTTC. The rearrangement uses TRBV4-1 and TRBJ2-7, with 7 nucleotides matching TRBD1. CDR1 and CDR2 (germline): MGHRA, YSYEKL. J was trimmed by 4 bases and V by 2 bases; bases with no gene match: 8. The CDR3 length is 15 residues.

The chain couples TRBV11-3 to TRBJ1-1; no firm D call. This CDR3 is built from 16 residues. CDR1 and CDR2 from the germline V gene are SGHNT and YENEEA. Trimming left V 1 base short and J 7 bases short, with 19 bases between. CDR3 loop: CASSLAAGRPGLEAFF. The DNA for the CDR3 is TGTGCCAGCAGCTTAGCGGCGGGGAGGCCCGGTCTTGAAGCTTTCTTT.

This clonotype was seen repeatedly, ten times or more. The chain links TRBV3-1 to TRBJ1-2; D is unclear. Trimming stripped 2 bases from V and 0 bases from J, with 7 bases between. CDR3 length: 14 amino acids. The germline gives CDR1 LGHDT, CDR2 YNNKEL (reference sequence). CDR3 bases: TGTGCCAGCAGCCAATTTGGGGCTAACTATGGCTACACCTTC. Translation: CASSQFGANYGYTF. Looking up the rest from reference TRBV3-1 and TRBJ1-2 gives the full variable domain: DTAVSQTPKYLVTQMGNDKSIKCEQNLGHDTMYWYKQDSKKFLKIMFSYNNKELIINETVPNRFSPKSPDKAHLNLHINSLELGDSAVYFCASSQFGANYGYTFGSGTRLTVV.

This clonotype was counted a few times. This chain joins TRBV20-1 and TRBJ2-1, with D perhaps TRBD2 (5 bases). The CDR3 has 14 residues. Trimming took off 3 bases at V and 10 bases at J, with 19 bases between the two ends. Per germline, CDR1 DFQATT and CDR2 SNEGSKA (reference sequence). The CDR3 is CSASGDSLIEEQFF. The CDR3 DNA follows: TGCAGTGCTAGCGGGGATTCGTTGATAGAGGAGCAGTTCTTC.

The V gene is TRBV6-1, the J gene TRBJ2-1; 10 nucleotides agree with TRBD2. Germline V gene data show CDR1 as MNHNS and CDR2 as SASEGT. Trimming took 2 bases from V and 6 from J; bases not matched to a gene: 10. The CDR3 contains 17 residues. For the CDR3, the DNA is TGTGCCAGCAGTGAATTGGCTAGCGGGAGAGTAATCAATGAGCAGTTCTTC. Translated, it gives CASSELASGRVINEQFF.

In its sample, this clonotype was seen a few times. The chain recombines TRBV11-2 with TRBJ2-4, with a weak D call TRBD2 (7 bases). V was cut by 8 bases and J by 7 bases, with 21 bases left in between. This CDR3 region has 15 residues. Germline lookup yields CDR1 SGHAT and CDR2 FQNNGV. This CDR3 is CASSSREGEWNIQYF. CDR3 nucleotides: TGTGCCAGCTCTTCGAGGGAGGGGGAATGGAACATTCAGTACTTC.

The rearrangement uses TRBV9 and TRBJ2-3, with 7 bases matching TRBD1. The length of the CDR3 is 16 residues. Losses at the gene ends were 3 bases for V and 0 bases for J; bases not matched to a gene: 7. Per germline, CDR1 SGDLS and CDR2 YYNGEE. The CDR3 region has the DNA TGTGCCAGCAGCGCCCCGGGACAGCCTAGCACAGATACGCAGTATTTT. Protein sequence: CASSAPGQPSTDTQYF.

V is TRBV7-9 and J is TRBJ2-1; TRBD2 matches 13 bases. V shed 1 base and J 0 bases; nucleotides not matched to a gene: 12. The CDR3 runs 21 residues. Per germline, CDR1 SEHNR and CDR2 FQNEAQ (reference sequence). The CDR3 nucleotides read TGTGCCAGCAGCTTAGGGGAGCCCGGGACTAGCGGGAACCACTCCTACAATGAGCAGTTCTTC. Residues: CASSLGEPGTSGNHSYNEQFF.

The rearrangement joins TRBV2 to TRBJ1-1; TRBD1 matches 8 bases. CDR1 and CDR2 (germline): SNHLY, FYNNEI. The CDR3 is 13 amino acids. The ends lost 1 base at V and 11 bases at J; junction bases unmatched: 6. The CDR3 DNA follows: TGTGCCAGCAGTGAAGTTCAGGGGGCGGGGGCTTTCTTT. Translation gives CASSEVQGAGAFF.

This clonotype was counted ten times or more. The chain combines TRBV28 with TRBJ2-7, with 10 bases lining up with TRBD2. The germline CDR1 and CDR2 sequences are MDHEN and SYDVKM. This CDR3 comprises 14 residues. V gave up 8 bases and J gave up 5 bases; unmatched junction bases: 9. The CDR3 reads CASRTSGPVDEQYF. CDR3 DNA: TGTGCCAGCCGGACTAGCGGTCCAGTGGACGAGCAGTACTTC.

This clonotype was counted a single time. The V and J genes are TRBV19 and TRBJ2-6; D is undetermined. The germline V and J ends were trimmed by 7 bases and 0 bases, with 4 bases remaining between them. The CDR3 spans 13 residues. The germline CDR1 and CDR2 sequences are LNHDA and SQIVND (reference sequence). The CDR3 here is CASKPSGANVLTF. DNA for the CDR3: TGTGCCAGTAAGCCCTCTGGGGCCAACGTCCTGACTTTC. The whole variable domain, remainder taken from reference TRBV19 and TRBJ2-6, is DGGITQSPKYLFRKEGQNVTLSCEQNLNHDAMYWYRQDPGQGLRLIYYSQIVNDFQKGDIAEGYSVSREKKESFPLTVTSAQKNPTAFYLCASKPSGANVLTFGAGSRLTVL.

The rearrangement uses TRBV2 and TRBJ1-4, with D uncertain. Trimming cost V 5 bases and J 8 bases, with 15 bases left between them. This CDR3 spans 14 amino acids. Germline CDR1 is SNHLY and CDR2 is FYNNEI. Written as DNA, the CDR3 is TGTGCCAGCAGTCAGACATGGTCCGAGGAAAAACTGTTTTTT. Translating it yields CASSQTWSEEKLFF.

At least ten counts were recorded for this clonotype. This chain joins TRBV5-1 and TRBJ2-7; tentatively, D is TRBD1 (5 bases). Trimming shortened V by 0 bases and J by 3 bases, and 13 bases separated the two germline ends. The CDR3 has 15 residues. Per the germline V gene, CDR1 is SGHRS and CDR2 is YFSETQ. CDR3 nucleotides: TGCGCCAGCAGCTTGGGGACAACTTCGAACTACGAGCAGTACTTC. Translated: CASSLGTTSNYEQYF. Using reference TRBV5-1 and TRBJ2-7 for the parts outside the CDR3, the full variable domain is KAGVTQTPRYLIKTRGQQVTLSCSPISGHRSVSWYQQTPGQGLQFLFEYFSETQRNKGNFPGRFSGRQFSNSRSEMNVSTLELGDSALYLCASSLGTTSNYEQYFGPGTRLTVT.

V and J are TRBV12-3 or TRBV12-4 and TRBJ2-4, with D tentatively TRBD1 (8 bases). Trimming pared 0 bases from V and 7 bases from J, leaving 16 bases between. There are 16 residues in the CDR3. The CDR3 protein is CASSLAELQGGNIQYF. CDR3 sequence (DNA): TGTGCCAGCAGTTTAGCGGAGTTACAGGGGGGGAACATTCAGTACTTC.

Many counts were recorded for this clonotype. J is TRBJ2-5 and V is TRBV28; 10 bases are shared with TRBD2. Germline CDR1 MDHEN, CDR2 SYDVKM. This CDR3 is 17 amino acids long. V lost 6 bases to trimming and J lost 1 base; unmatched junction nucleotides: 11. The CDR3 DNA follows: TGTGCCAGCAGGGGGTGGAAAAAGCGGGAGGGCCAAGAGACCCAGTACTTC. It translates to CASRGWKKREGQETQYF.